The entry that follows covers one T cell receptor beta chain sequence. What it binds is unknown. Participating donors were healthy, HIV-negative adults free of recent acute infections or vaccinations. CD4+ cells underwent separation, giving CD45RA+ naive and CD45RA-negative memory subsets. This sample stems from a study of shared clonotypes between healthy human individuals. Findings of the study overall: The study generally estimated greater richness for naive than memory subsets.

Generated by immunoSEQ multiplex PCR, the TCRdb table keeps only in-frame clones and is missing some. The sample carries roughly 2.2 million clones, 92% recorded once. Germline-derived CDR1 and CDR2 are MGHRA and YSYEKL. The CDR3 sequence is 18 residues long. V lost 4 bases, J lost 2 bases, and 14 bases stayed unmatched. The sample was naive CD4+ T cells from PBMCs. The subset: CD45RA+ positively selected. The chain couples TRBV4-1 to TRBJ2-1; 7 nucleotides match TRBD2. This clonotype was obtained from a man aged 18 to 29 in good health. Some clones in this sample may be carry-over from other donors' samples. CDR3 loop: CASSPGAFGRDPYNEQFF. The CDR3 DNA sequence: TGCGCCAGCAGCCCCGGGGCGTTTGGGAGGGACCCCTACAATGAGCAGTTCTTC.